One and the same sample provided the 19 T cell receptor beta chains below, sequenced in a study of regulatory T cells in long-lasting Graves disease. Arm-PCR of CDR3 regions and iRepertoire HTBI primers were the basis on which TCR beta libraries were built. TCRdb used MiXCR to reprocess the multiplex PCR reads, holding one entry per CDR3 protein. The sample lists 350,000 to 450,000 distinct CDR3 sequences, under 15% occurring once. The time point is: newly diagnosed GD, antithyroid drugs for less than 3 months. TCR sequences were obtained from RNA taken from PBMCs. The sample also formed part of further work on T cells in Graves' hyperthyroidism and ophthalmopathy.

Source: peripheral blood mononuclear cells (PBMCs), taken at new diagnosis, from a patient treated with antithyroid drugs. These receptor sequences come from a woman in her twenties or thirties with Graves disease.

This clonotype has ten or more counts. The gene calls are TRBV6-1 and TRBJ2-1; 7 positions agree with TRBD2. The CDR3 is 16 amino acids. Germline trimming cut 5 bases from V and 4 bases from J; bases unmatched to any gene: 11. Germline CDR1 MNHNS, CDR2 SASEGT. This CDR3 reads CASSPSRGSTYNEQFF. As DNA, the CDR3 is TGTGCCAGCAGTCCATCTCGCGGGAGTACGTACAATGAGCAGTTCTTC.

The chain couples TRBV4-1 to TRBJ1-4; TRBD1 matches at 7 bases. V was clipped by 4 bases and J by 4 bases; unmatched bases: 3. The CDR3 totals 14 residues. CDR1 is MGHRA, CDR2 YSYEKL, per germline. CDR3 sequence: CASSPGQLNEKLFF. The CDR3 DNA sequence: TGCGCCAGCAGCCCGGGACAGCTTAATGAAAAACTGTTTTTT.

This clonotype was observed many times. J is TRBJ2-5 and V is TRBV7-8; TRBD1 matches at 7 bases. J lost 2 bases, V lost 0 bases, and 6 bases had no gene match. The CDR3 consists of 16 residues. CDR1 and CDR2 from the germline V gene are SGHVS and FQNEAQ. The CDR3 protein is CASSLARLQGQETQYF. In nucleotides, the CDR3 is TGTGCCAGCAGCTTAGCGCGACTACAGGGGCAAGAGACCCAGTACTTC.

This clonotype was recorded at least ten times. V is TRBV2 and J is TRBJ2-3; 8 positions match TRBD2. The CDR3 covers 15 residues. V lost 2 bases, J lost 0 bases, and 1 base stayed unmatched. CDR1 SNHLY and CDR2 FYNNEI come from the germline V gene. CDR3 in DNA: TGTGCCAGCAGTGAAAGCGGGAGTAGCACAGATACGCAGTATTTT. Its translation: CASSESGSSTDTQYF.

V is TRBV5-4 and J is TRBJ2-5, with D possibly matching TRBD2 (6 bases). Trimming shortened V by 4 bases and J by 11 bases, and 15 bases separated the two germline ends. CDR1 is SGHNT, CDR2 YYREEE, per germline (reference sequence). The CDR3 covers 12 residues. CDR3 nucleotide sequence: TGTGCCAGCAGCATATTAGGCGGGGAGCAGTACTTC. As protein: CASSILGGEQYF.

A remark on this clonotype: A clone one base away is much larger, so this may be a read error. CDR3 sequence reads: CASSSERLAGGDEQYF. The CDR3 nucleotides read TGTGCCAGCAGCTCCGAGCGCCTAGCGGGAGGGGATGAGCAGTACTTC. This chain joins TRBV7-2 and TRBJ2-7, with 12 bases lining up with TRBD2. Germline CDR1 and CDR2: SGHTA and FQGNSA. V was clipped by 4 bases and J by 7 bases; unmatched bases: 11. This CDR3 comprises 16 residues. Supplemented by reference TRBV7-2 and TRBJ2-7, the full variable domain reads GAGVSQSPSNKVTEKGKDVELRCDPISGHTALYWYRQSLGQGLEFLIYFQGNSAPDKSGLPSDRFSAERTGGSVSTLTIQRTQQEDSAVYLCASSSERLAGGDEQYFGPGTRLTVT.

The V gene is TRBV10-3, the J gene TRBJ1-4, with 7 positions matching TRBD1. Germline trimming cut 3 bases from V and 8 bases from J; bases unmatched to any gene: 6. This CDR3 spans 14 amino acids. Germline CDR1 ENHRY, CDR2 SYGVKD. This CDR3 is CAISESTGSEKLFF. The CDR3 DNA sequence: TGTGCCATCAGTGAATCGACAGGGAGCGAAAAACTGTTTTTT.

In this sample, this clonotype turned up a few times. The gene calls are TRBV5-1 and TRBJ1-5; weak D call: TRBD1 (5 bases). Germline CDR1 and CDR2: SGHRS and YFSETQ. This CDR3 comprises 14 residues. With 1 base removed from V and 3 bases from J, the gap between germline ends came to 8 bases. CDR3 residues: CASSLTGPNQPQHF. The CDR3 bases are TGCGCCAGCAGCTTGACAGGCCCCAATCAGCCCCAGCATTTT.

V usage is TRBV10-2 and J usage is TRBJ1-6; D uncertain. Germline assignment: CDR1 WSHSY and CDR2 SAAADI. The CDR3 contains 14 residues. Between the trimmed V and J ends, which lost 8 bases and 6 bases, there was a span of 14 bases. DNA of the CDR3: TGCGCCAGCTGGTCGGCGGCTTCTAATTCACCCCTCCACTTT. Translating it yields CASWSAASNSPLHF.

This clonotype was detected ten times or more. CDR3: CASSLGPLSGSGNEQFF. In DNA form, the CDR3 reads TGCGCCAGCAGCTTGGGTCCACTTAGCGGGAGTGGCAATGAGCAGTTCTTC. The V gene is TRBV5-1, the J gene TRBJ2-1, with 9 bases matching TRBD2. Germline V lookup: CDR1 SGHRS, CDR2 YFSETQ. CDR3 length: 17 amino acids. Trimming cost V 0 bases and J 6 bases; bases outside gene matches: 10. Filled out from reference TRBV5-1 and TRBJ2-1, the complete variable domain reads KAGVTQTPRYLIKTRGQQVTLSCSPISGHRSVSWYQQTPGQGLQFLFEYFSETQRNKGNFPGRFSGRQFSNSRSEMNVSTLELGDSALYLCASSLGPLSGSGNEQFFGPGTRLTVL.

This clonotype was recorded many times. The chain couples TRBV5-1 to TRBJ2-5; 10 bases line up with TRBD2. The V gene end was trimmed by 4 bases and the J gene end by 5 bases; junction bases not matched to a gene: 5. Germline CDR1 SGHRS, CDR2 YFSETQ. The length of the CDR3 is 14 residues. Here the CDR3 reads CASSGGTSEETQYF. In nucleotides, the CDR3 is TGCGCCAGCAGCGGGGGGACTAGCGAGGAGACCCAGTACTTC.

This clonotype came up many times. V gene TRBV20-1 combines with J gene TRBJ2-1, with 15 positions matching TRBD2. This CDR3 spans 21 amino acids. The germline CDR1 and CDR2 sequences are DFQATT and SNEGSKA (reference sequence). V lost 1 base and J lost 5; bases outside the gene matches: 18. The CDR3 DNA sequence: TGCAGTGCTAGAGGTTACTGGACTAGCGGGAGGGAGGGAACCCGCAACAATGAGCAGTTCTTC. Amino acid sequence: CSARGYWTSGREGTRNNEQFF.

This clonotype was found a few times. This chain links TRBV28 with TRBJ2-7, with 14 bases matching TRBD2. The CDR3 length is 16 residues. Germline values: CDR1 MDHEN, CDR2 SYDVKM. Trimming took 3 bases from V and 3 from J; bases not matched to a gene: 4. In DNA, the CDR3 is TGTGCCAGCAGTTTCTTCGGACTAGCGGGAGGCTACGAGCAGTACTTC. It encodes CASSFFGLAGGYEQYF.

A few counts support this clonotype. V usage is TRBV20-1 and J usage is TRBJ2-4; 12 positions agree with TRBD2. Germline V gene data show CDR1 as DFQATT and CDR2 as SNEGSKA (reference sequence). The V segment lost 5 bases and the J segment 10 bases; nucleotides outside the gene matches: 6. CDR3 length: 13 residues. In DNA, the CDR3 is TGCAGTGCTGGGGGGACTAGCGGGCTTATTCAGTACTTC. This sequence encodes CSAGGTSGLIQYF.

The gene calls are TRBV15 and TRBJ2-4; D is perhaps TRBD1 (5 bases). Per the germline V gene, CDR1 is LNHNV and CDR2 is YYDKDF (reference sequence). This CDR3 comprises 13 residues. Trimming took 0 bases from V and 9 from J, leaving 9 bases between them. CDR3 protein: CATSRDRVGIQYF. The CDR3 DNA sequence: TGTGCCACCAGCAGAGACAGGGTTGGCATTCAGTACTTC. Full variable domain (outside the CDR3, taken from reference TRBV15 and TRBJ2-4): DAMVIQNPRYQVTQFGKPVTLSCSQTLNHNVMYWYQQKSSQAPKLLFHYYDKDFNNEADTPDNFQSRRPNTSFCFLDIRSPGLGDTAMYLCATSRDRVGIQYFGAGTRLSVL.

There are many counts of this clonotype. The chain uses TRBV28 and TRBJ2-7; D is undetermined. V was clipped by 7 bases and J by 2 bases, with 12 bases between them. The germline CDR1 and CDR2 sequences are MDHEN and SYDVKM. The CDR3 runs 13 residues. For the CDR3, the DNA is TGTGCCAGCACGCACACGGAAACCTACGAGCAGTACTTC. It translates to CASTHTETYEQYF.

The sample holds many counts of this clonotype. The V and J genes are TRBV2 and TRBJ2-7; possible D gene TRBD2, 5 bases. Trimming removed 4 bases at V and 6 bases at J, with 7 bases between. CDR3 length: 11 amino acids. Germline V gives CDR1 SNHLY, CDR2 FYNNEI. CDR3 residues: CASSGAGEQYF. DNA for the CDR3: TGTGCCAGCAGTGGGGCGGGCGAGCAGTACTTC.

This clonotype has more than one count but fewer than ten. The chain carries TRBV20-1 and TRBJ2-1, with 15 bases that match TRBD2. Germline CDR1 is DFQATT and CDR2 is SNEGSKA (reference sequence). After removal of 7 bases from V and 9 bases from J, the junction contained 10 bases not matched to a gene. The CDR3 runs 15 residues. This CDR3 reads CSVRTSGRASSEQFF. CDR3 nucleotide sequence: TGCAGTGTCAGGACTAGCGGGAGGGCCAGTAGTGAGCAGTTCTTC.

This chain joins TRBV19 and TRBJ1-4, with TRBD1 as a possible D gene (6 bases). Germline V gene data show CDR1 as LNHDA and CDR2 as SQIVND (reference sequence). V was shortened by 2 bases and J by 2 bases, with 9 bases between the two germline ends. CDR3 length: 15 residues. The CDR3 sequence is CASSIRGGTNEKLFF. CDR3 bases: TGTGCCAGTAGTATACGAGGGGGGACTAATGAAAAACTGTTTTTT.